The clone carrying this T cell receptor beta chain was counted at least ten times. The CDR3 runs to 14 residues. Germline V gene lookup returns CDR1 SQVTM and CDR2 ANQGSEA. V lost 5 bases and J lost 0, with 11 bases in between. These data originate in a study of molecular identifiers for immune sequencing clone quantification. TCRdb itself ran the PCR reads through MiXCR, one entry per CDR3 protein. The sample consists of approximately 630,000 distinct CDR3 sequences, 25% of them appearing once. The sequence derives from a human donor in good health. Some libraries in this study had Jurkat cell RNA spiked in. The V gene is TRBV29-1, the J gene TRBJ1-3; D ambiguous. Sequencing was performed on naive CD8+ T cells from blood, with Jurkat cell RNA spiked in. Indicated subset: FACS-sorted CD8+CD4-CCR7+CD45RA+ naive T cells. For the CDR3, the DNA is TGCAGCGTTCTCCCTGCGAGCTCTGGAAACACCATATATTTT. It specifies CSVLPASSGNTIYF. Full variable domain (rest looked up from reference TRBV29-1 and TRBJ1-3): SAVISQKPSRDICQRGTSLTIQCQVDSQVTMMFWYRQQPGQSLTLIATANQGSEATYESGFVIDKFPISRPNLTFSTLTVSNMSPEDSSIYLCSVLPASSGNTIYFGEGSWLTVV.